One TCR beta chain is described in this entry. The target antigen is unknown. Sequencing used immunoSEQ multiplex PCR; TCRdb keeps in-frame clones, though not all of them. Among about 88,000 clones listed, 85% to 95% were seen once. CDR3 length equals 17 residues. The trim removed 1 base at V and 7 bases at J, leaving 11 bases unmatched. The germline CDR1 and CDR2 sequences are SGHTA and FQGNSA. This record comes from a study of graft-versus-host responses after intestinal transplantation. The chain is built from TRBV7-2 and TRBJ1-2, with 11 bases lining up with TRBD1. The starting material was unstimulated CD4+ T cells sorted from spleen or lymph node cells, obtained before transplant. This receptor was taken from a human donor who was the organ donor for an intestinal transplant. The DNA for the CDR3 is TGTGCCAGCAGCTTAGGCCAAGCCGGGACAGGGGGAGGTGGCTACACCTTC. This gives the protein CASSLGQAGTGGGGYTF.